This T cell receptor (beta chain) was retrieved from a study of patients and donors after allogeneic stem cell transplantation. TCRdb used MiXCR to reprocess the RT-PCR reads, holding one entry per CDR3 protein. Of roughly 940,000 distinct CDR3 sequences in the sample, approximately 18% were seen once. Trimming shortened V by 3 bases and J by 4 bases, and 18 bases separated the two germline ends. The CDR3 totals 16 residues. Per the germline V gene, CDR1 is LGHNA and CDR2 is YSLEER. The receptor was isolated from a human donor who was either an allogeneic HSCT recipient or a stem cell or donor lymphocyte infusion donor (not recorded which). It is not recorded whose cells these are; they may come from a transplant donor. V gene TRBV4-3 combines with J gene TRBJ2-5; the D call may be TRBD1 or TRBD2 (5 bases each). Material: blood, either unsorted or a sorted T cell fraction (not recorded which). CDR3: CASSQGRDRARETQYF. In DNA form, the CDR3 reads TGCGCCAGCAGCCAGGGCCGGGACCGAGCTCGAGAGACCCAGTACTTC.